This T cell receptor beta chain was sequenced during a study of shared clonotypes between healthy human individuals. Study-wide results and limits: Naive subsets generally exceeded memory subsets in estimated richness. Sample collection involved blood only; tissue repertoires are likely different.

In its sample, this clone was seen many times. What it binds is not known. This CDR3 spans 16 amino acids. Between the trimmed V and J ends, which lost 2 bases and 1 base, there was a span of 14 bases. Germline CDR1 and CDR2: SGHVS and FQNEAQ. The run depth of the assay was deep. In the study's own analysis: Junction-only immunoSEQ data arrived without quality scores, meaning filtering differed. Clones were read by immunoSEQ multiplex PCR, and TCRdb kept only the in-frame ones, dropping some. V, J and clone size were drawn from that table, and D and trimming were deduced from the DNA. The top ten clones hold approximately 1.8% of a sample with almost 750,000 clones, over 60% of them seen once.

V usage is TRBV7-8 and J usage is TRBJ1-1; D may be TRBD1 (5 bases). The TCR comes from a woman in her thirties in good health. The source material was memory CD4+ T cells sorted from blood. The subset here: CD45RA-negative fraction. The CDR3 sequence: CASSLSTGVRNTEAFF. CDR3 sequence (DNA): TGTGCCAGCAGCTTATCCACAGGAGTTAGGAACACTGAAGCTTTCTTT. Supplemented by reference TRBV7-8 and TRBJ1-1, the full variable domain reads GAGVSQSPRYKVAKRGQDVALRCDPISGHVSLFWYQQALGQGPEFLTYFQNEAQLDKSGLPSDRFFAERPEGSVSTLKIQRTQQEDSAVYLCASSLSTGVRNTEAFFGQGTRLTVV.